These T cell receptor beta chains were read from a single sample in a study of blood T cell repertoires in COVID-19. Sequencing was performed with immunoSEQ multiplex PCR; in TCRdb, only in-frame clones are kept and a portion is missing. This sample has under 300,000 clones, with about 90% found just once. The sequencing sample was made of PBMCs or T cells enriched from blood (not recorded which). These TCRs come from a young woman who had recovered from COVID-19. CDR3s include the opening cysteine and the closing phenylalanine or tryptophan. D genes are given only for firm matches. Rows may omit the clone size; those that give it use once, few, many or a size class.

size: few
D: TRBD2
J: TRBJ2-5
V: TRBV3-1/TRBV3-2
DNA: TGTGCCAGCAGCCAAGAAAGGGCTAGCGGCACGTACCAAGAGACCCAGTACTTC
CDR3: CASSQERASGTYQETQYF

size: -
D: -
J: TRBJ1-1
V: TRBV3-1/TRBV3-2
DNA: TGTGCCAGCAGCCAAGTTGGGGGGGAAAGCAAAGCTTTCTTT
CDR3: CASSQVGGESKAFF

size: -
D: TRBD2
J: TRBJ2-3
V: TRBV4-3
DNA: TGCGCCAGCAGCCAGAGGACTAGCGGGGGGGGTACAGATACGCAGTATTTT
CDR3: CASSQRTSGGGTDTQYF

size: -
D: TRBD1
J: TRBJ2-7
V: TRBV5-1
DNA: TGCGCCAGCAGCCTGGGACAGGGGGGCTACGAGCAGTACTTC
CDR3: CASSLGQGGYEQYF

size: -
D: TRBD1
J: TRBJ2-5
V: TRBV27
DNA: TGTGCCAGCAGTTTCATCGGCGGACAGGGTCGGACCCAGTACTTC
CDR3: CASSFIGGQGRTQYF

size: once
D: -
J: TRBJ1-5
V: TRBV23-1
DNA: TGCGCCAGCAGTCCGGGAAGACAAGGGAATCAGCCCCAGCATTTT
CDR3: CASSPGRQGNQPQHF

size: -
D: -
J: TRBJ1-4
V: TRBV25-1
DNA: TGTGCCAGCAGTGACCCCGGACGGGGGTACGAAAAACTGTTTTTT
CDR3: CASSDPGRGYEKLFF

size: -
D: -
J: TRBJ2-2
V: TRBV28
DNA: TGTGCCAGCAGTTCTCCTAGACAGCATAACACCGGGGAGCTGTTTTTT
CDR3: CASSSPRQHNTGELFF

size: -
D: -
J: TRBJ1-2
V: TRBV28
DNA: TGTGCCAGCAGTTTGGGACAAATCAAGGGTGGCTACACCTTC
CDR3: CASSLGQIKGGYTF

size: -
D: -
J: TRBJ1-2
V: TRBV11-2
DNA: TGTGCCAGCAGCCCGGGGGGGGCAGGGCCCTTC
CDR3: CASSPGGAGPF

size: -
D: -
J: TRBJ1-2
V: TRBV15
DNA: TGTGCCACCAGTGACGGGTTGAACTATGGCTACACCTTC
CDR3: CATSDGLNYGYTF

size: -
D: -
J: TRBJ1-2
V: TRBV7-9
DNA: TGTGCCAGCAGCTTGGCAGGAAGCTATGGCTACACCTTC
CDR3: CASSLAGSYGYTF

size: -
D: -
J: TRBJ1-1
V: TRBV19
DNA: TGTGCCAGTAGTATAGCTGCGGTGAACACTGAAGCTTTCTTT
CDR3: CASSIAAVNTEAFF

size: -
D: -
J: TRBJ1-6
V: TRBV5-6
DNA: TGTGCCAGCAGCTTGGGGACAGAAAGAACCTTT
CDR3: CASSLGTERTF

size: few
D: TRBD2
J: TRBJ2-1
V: TRBV10-3
DNA: TGTGCCATCAGTGAGACACTAGCGGGAGATTACAATGAGCAGTTCTTC
CDR3: CAISETLAGDYNEQFF

size: once
D: -
J: TRBJ1-5
V: TRBV2
DNA: TGTGCCAGCAGTGTGTCAGGGCATCAGCCCCAGCATTTT
CDR3: CASSVSGHQPQHF

size: -
D: -
J: TRBJ2-2
V: TRBV10-3
DNA: TGTGCCATCAAAGAATCAGGGGAGGGGGAGCTGTTTTTT
CDR3: CAIKESGEGELFF

size: -
D: -
J: TRBJ1-2
V: TRBV6-5
DNA: TGTGCCAGCAGGGACACACCTCTCAGTCCCTATGGCTACACCTTC
CDR3: CASRDTPLSPYGYTF

size: -
D: -
J: TRBJ1-3
V: TRBV2
DNA: TGTGCCAGCAGTGAACAGGGTCCGGGAAACACCATATATTTT
CDR3: CASSEQGPGNTIYF

size: -
D: -
J: TRBJ2-5
V: TRBV9
DNA: TGTGCCAGCAGCGCTTCCGACCTCGGTGGGCTAGAGACCCAGTACTTC
CDR3: CASSASDLGGLETQYF

size: -
D: TRBD1
J: TRBJ1-2
V: TRBV5-1
DNA: TGCGCCAGCAGCACGGACAGGGGTGGCGGCTACACCTTC
CDR3: CASSTDRGGGYTF

size: few
D: TRBD1
J: TRBJ2-7
V: TRBV2
DNA: TGTGCCAGCAGTGAGACAGGGGTTTGGGACGAGCAGTACTTC
CDR3: CASSETGVWDEQYF

size: few
D: TRBD1
J: TRBJ2-1
V: TRBV14
DNA: TGTGCCAGCAGCCAAAGACAGGGGGCCTACAATGAGCAGTTCTTC
CDR3: CASSQRQGAYNEQFF

size: -
D: -
J: TRBJ2-7
V: TRBV5-6
DNA: TGTGCCAGCAGCTTGCTACCAGGGATATTCTACGAGCAGTACTTC
CDR3: CASSLLPGIFYEQYF

size: -
D: TRBD1
J: TRBJ2-7
V: TRBV28
DNA: TGTGCCAGCATTGGGGGACAGGGGTCCGAGCAGTACTTC
CDR3: CASIGGQGSEQYF

size: -
D: -
J: TRBJ2-1
V: TRBV2
DNA: TGTGCCAGCCGGGGAACCTACTCCTACAATGAGCAGTTCTTC
CDR3: CASRGTYSYNEQFF

size: once
D: -
J: TRBJ1-2
V: TRBV9
DNA: TGTGCCAGCAGCGTAGACCCAGACAGTAACTATGGCTACACCTTC
CDR3: CASSVDPDSNYGYTF

size: -
D: TRBD2
J: TRBJ2-3
V: TRBV7-3
DNA: TGTGCCAGCAGCTTACGAGCGGGAGGGAGCACAGATACGCAGTATTTT
CDR3: CASSLRAGGSTDTQYF

size: -
D: TRBD1
J: TRBJ1-6
V: TRBV2
DNA: TGTGCCAGCAGTAGACAGGGCTCCTATAATTCACCCCTCCACTTT
CDR3: CASSRQGSYNSPLHF

size: few
D: -
J: TRBJ1-2
V: TRBV25-1
DNA: TGTGCCAGCAGTGAATCCAGCCAGGGTAGCTATGGCTACACCTTC
CDR3: CASSESSQGSYGYTF

size: -
D: -
J: TRBJ2-3
V: TRBV27
DNA: TGTGCCAGCCGACTAGGATATAGCACAGATACGCAGTATTTT
CDR3: CASRLGYSTDTQYF

size: -
D: TRBD1
J: TRBJ2-2
V: TRBV29-1
DNA: TGCAGCGCCCGACAGGGGGCGAACACCGGGGAGCTGTTTTTT
CDR3: CSARQGANTGELFF

size: -
D: -
J: TRBJ2-5
V: TRBV28
DNA: TGTGCCAGCAGTCTGCGTGTGGAGACCCAGTACTTC
CDR3: CASSLRVETQYF

size: -
D: -
J: TRBJ2-7
V: TRBV5-4
DNA: TGTGCCAGCAGACAGGACGACTACGAGCAGTACTTC
CDR3: CASRQDDYEQYF

size: -
D: TRBD2
J: TRBJ2-3
V: TRBV5-5
DNA: TGTGCCAGCAGCTTGGGGACTAGCGGGAGTTTAGATACGCAGTATTTT
CDR3: CASSLGTSGSLDTQYF

size: -
D: -
J: TRBJ1-3
V: TRBV6-1
DNA: TGTGCCAGCAGTGAAGCGGGGGCTTTGAGGAACACCATATATTTT
CDR3: CASSEAGALRNTIYF

size: -
D: TRBD1
J: TRBJ2-2
V: TRBV5-4
DNA: TGTGCCAGCAGGGACACCGGGACAGGGGAGGCCGGGGAGCTGTTTTTT
CDR3: CASRDTGTGEAGELFF

size: -
D: -
J: TRBJ2-1
V: TRBV24-1
DNA: TGTGCCACCAGTGATTCCTGGGCTGACAATGAGCAGTTCTTC
CDR3: CATSDSWADNEQFF

size: -
D: -
J: TRBJ1-1
V: TRBV21-1
DNA: TGTGCCAGCAGTTCCGGGAGGGACACTGAAGCTTTCTTT
CDR3: CASSSGRDTEAFF

size: -
D: -
J: TRBJ1-5
V: TRBV5-4
DNA: TGTGCCAGCAGCATCGCAGGGATCGATCAGCCCCAGCATTTT
CDR3: CASSIAGIDQPQHF

size: -
D: TRBD1
J: TRBJ2-7
V: TRBV24-1
DNA: TGTGCCACCAGTGGCCCGGGACAGACCTACGAGCAGTACTTC
CDR3: CATSGPGQTYEQYF

size: -
D: TRBD1
J: TRBJ2-7
V: TRBV10-1
DNA: TGCGCCAGCAGTGGCTCTGGGACAGGTACCGAGCAGTACTTC
CDR3: CASSGSGTGTEQYF

size: -
D: -
J: TRBJ1-2
V: TRBV28
DNA: TGTGCCAGCAGTTTAGATCGAGGGACGGGGGGTGGCTACACCTTC
CDR3: CASSLDRGTGGGYTF

size: -
D: -
J: TRBJ2-6
V: TRBV18
DNA: TGTGCCAGCTCATATTTTAACTCTGGGGCCAACGTCCTGACTTTC
CDR3: CASSYFNSGANVLTF

size: -
D: -
J: TRBJ2-1
V: TRBV7-2
DNA: TGTGCCAGCAGCTTAACGAGGGACTCCTCCTACAATGAGCAGTTCTTC
CDR3: CASSLTRDSSYNEQFF

size: -
D: -
J: TRBJ1-2
V: TRBV19
DNA: TGTGCCAGTAGTTTAGACGGCTATGGCTACACCTTC
CDR3: CASSLDGYGYTF

size: -
D: -
J: TRBJ1-4
V: TRBV9
DNA: TGTGCCAGCAGCTACCGGGACTCCGGAGGTGAAAAACTGTTTTTT
CDR3: CASSYRDSGGEKLFF

size: -
D: TRBD1
J: TRBJ1-6
V: TRBV7-8
DNA: TGTGCCAGCAGCTCTCGACAGGGGAATTCACCCCTCCACTTT
CDR3: CASSSRQGNSPLHF

size: few
D: TRBD1
J: TRBJ1-5
V: TRBV6-1
DNA: TGTGCCAGCAGTGAGAACAGGGGTGTTTTGGGCAATCAGCCCCAGCATTTT
CDR3: CASSENRGVLGNQPQHF

size: few
D: TRBD1
J: TRBJ2-7
V: TRBV7-2
DNA: TGTGCCAGCAGCTTCACAGGGGTTAGCTACGAGCAGTACTTC
CDR3: CASSFTGVSYEQYF

size: -
D: -
J: TRBJ1-2
V: TRBV25-1
DNA: TGTGCCAGCAGTGATGGGAGGGGAGGGTACTATGGCTACACCTTC
CDR3: CASSDGRGGYYGYTF

size: once
D: TRBD2
J: TRBJ2-3
V: TRBV5-6
DNA: TGTGCCAGCAGCACCGAACGACTAGCGGGGGGGCCCGATACGCAGTATTTT
CDR3: CASSTERLAGGPDTQYF

size: -
D: -
J: TRBJ1-6
V: TRBV27
DNA: TGTGCCAGTGCCCAGGTTCGGGGTTCACCCCTCCACTTT
CDR3: CASAQVRGSPLHF

size: -
D: -
J: TRBJ1-6
V: TRBV19
DNA: TGTGCCAGTAACCACTTCGATAATTCACCCCTCCACTTT
CDR3: CASNHFDNSPLHF

size: -
D: -
J: TRBJ1-6
V: TRBV6-5
DNA: TGTGCCAGCAGTTACGGCGGGCAGAATTCACCCCTCCACTTT
CDR3: CASSYGGQNSPLHF

size: -
D: TRBD2
J: TRBJ2-2
V: TRBV6-4
DNA: TGTGCCAGCAGCCCCGAGACTAGCTGGTCGAACACCGGGGAGCTGTTTTTT
CDR3: CASSPETSWSNTGELFF

size: -
D: TRBD1
J: TRBJ1-1
V: TRBV18
DNA: TGTGCCAGCACAACTGGGACAGCGACATTTGACACTGAAGCTTTCTTT
CDR3: CASTTGTATFDTEAFF

size: -
D: TRBD2
J: TRBJ2-7
V: TRBV7-6
DNA: TGTGCCAGGATGAATCTAGCGGGAGGCGATTACGAGCAGTACTTC
CDR3: CARMNLAGGDYEQYF

size: -
D: -
J: TRBJ2-7
V: TRBV5-6
DNA: TGTGCCAGCGGCCTGTTGGACAGAAACTACGAGCAGTACTTC
CDR3: CASGLLDRNYEQYF

size: -
D: TRBD1
J: TRBJ1-2
V: TRBV7-8
DNA: TGTGCCAGCAGCTTATCGTTGGGACAGGGGTATGGCTACACCTTC
CDR3: CASSLSLGQGYGYTF